What follows is one T cell receptor (beta chain) and its context. Its target is unknown. With V trimmed by 5 bases and J by 1 base, 6 bases remained unmatched. The CDR3 is 15 residues long. The germline gives CDR1 DFQATT, CDR2 SNEGSKA (reference sequence). These data come from a study of blood T cells in healthy people across ages. General observations from the study: Strongly correlated with naive T cell percentage was TCR beta diversity. The recorded TCR beta diversity per million T cells decreased in a roughly linear manner with age.

Together with a sample-barcoded 5' primer, a J-beta primer mix was included in a second PCR lasting about 6 to 11 cycles. Researchers report that a template-switch adaptor with 12 random nucleotides tagged each cDNA molecule. TCRdb ran MiXCR on the 5' RACE reads and lists one entry per CDR3 protein. The sample lists fewer than 800,000 distinct CDR3 sequences, 20% to 25% occurring once. Healthy individuals of Caucasian origin from Russia, aged 6 to 90, served as donors. The sample consisted of blood. The sequence came from a man aged 65-85 years in good health. The gene calls are TRBV20-1 and TRBJ1-5; 9 nucleotides line up with TRBD1. The DNA of the CDR3 is TGCAGTGCTTACGGACAGGGGTTGAGCAATCAGCCCCAGCATTTT. Encoded protein: CSAYGQGLSNQPQHF.